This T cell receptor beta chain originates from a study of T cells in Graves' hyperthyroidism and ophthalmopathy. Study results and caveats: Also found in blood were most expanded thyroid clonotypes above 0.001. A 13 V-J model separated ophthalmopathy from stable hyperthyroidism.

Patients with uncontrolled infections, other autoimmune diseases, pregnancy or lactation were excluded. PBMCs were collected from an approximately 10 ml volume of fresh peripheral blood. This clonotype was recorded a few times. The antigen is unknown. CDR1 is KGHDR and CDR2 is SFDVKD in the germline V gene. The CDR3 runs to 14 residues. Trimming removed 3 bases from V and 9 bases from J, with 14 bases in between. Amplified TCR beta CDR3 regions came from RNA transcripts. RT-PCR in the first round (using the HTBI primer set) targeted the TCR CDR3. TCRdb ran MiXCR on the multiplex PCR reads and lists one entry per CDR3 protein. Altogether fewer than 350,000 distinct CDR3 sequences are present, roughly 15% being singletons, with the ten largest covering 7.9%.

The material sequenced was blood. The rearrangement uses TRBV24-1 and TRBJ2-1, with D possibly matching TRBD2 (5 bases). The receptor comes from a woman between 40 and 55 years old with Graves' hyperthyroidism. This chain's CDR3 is CATSDPTKIGEQFF. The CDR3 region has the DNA TGTGCCACCAGTGATCCGACTAAGATCGGTGAGCAGTTCTTC.